The 2 T cell receptor beta chains below come from one sample, sequenced in a study of CD8+ T cells in alopecia areata. Sorting of CD4+ cells into CD25+CD127- cells (for a few patients) was performed. RNA was extracted and reverse transcribed into cDNA as the sequencing template. TCRdb's table, derived via immunoSEQ multiplex PCR, lists solely in-frame clones and lacks some. Here the sample spans under 9,000 clones, less than 75% being singletons. The sequencing sample was made of CD4+ Tregs sorted from blood. All receptors derive from a human donor with alopecia areata.

The chain has TRBV14 and TRBJ2-4, with D perhaps matching TRBD2 (6 bases). Germline V gives CDR1 SGHDN, CDR2 FVKESK. Trimming shortened V by 2 bases and J by 0 bases, and 11 bases separated the two germline ends. This CDR3 has 16 amino acids. The chain's CDR3 is CASSQSGRGAKNIQYF. The CDR3 DNA is TGTGCCAGCAGCCAATCCGGGAGAGGAGCCAAAAACATTCAGTACTTC.

The J gene is TRBJ2-5, the V gene TRBV5-4, with D perhaps TRBD1 (6 bases). Looked up from germline, CDR1 is SGHNT and CDR2 is YYREEE (reference sequence). This CDR3 region has 13 residues. V dropped 5 bases and J dropped 3 bases, with 11 bases sitting between them. The CDR3 bases are TGTGCCAGCAGATACAGGACAGAAGAGACCCAGTACTTC. Its translation is CASRYRTEETQYF.